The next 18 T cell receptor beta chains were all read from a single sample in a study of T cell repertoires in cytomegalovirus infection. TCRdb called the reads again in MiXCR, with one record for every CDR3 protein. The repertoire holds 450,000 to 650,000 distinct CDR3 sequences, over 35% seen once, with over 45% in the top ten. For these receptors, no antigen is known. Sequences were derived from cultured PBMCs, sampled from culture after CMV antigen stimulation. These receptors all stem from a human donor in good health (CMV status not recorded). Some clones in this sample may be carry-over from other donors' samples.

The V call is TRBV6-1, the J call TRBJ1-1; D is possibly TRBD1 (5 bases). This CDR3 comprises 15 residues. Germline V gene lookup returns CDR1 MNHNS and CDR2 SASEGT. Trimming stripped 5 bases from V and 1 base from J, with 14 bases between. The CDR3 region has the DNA TGTGCCAGCAGTTACCCAGGGACTGGGAACACTGAAGCTTTCTTT. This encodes CASSYPGTGNTEAFF.

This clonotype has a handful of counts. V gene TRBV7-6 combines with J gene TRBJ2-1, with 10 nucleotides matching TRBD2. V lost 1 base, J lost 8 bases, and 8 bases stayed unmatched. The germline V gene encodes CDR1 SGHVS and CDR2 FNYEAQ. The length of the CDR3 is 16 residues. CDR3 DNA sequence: TGTGCCAGCAGCTTAGGGGTAGCGGGGGGCCCCCATGAGCAGTTCTTC. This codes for CASSLGVAGGPHEQFF.

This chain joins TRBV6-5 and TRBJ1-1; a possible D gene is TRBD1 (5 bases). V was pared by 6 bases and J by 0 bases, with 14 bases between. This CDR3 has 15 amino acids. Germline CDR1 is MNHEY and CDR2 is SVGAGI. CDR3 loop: CASSREGRLNTEAFF. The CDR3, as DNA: TGTGCCAGCAGCCGAGAGGGGCGCTTGAACACTGAAGCTTTCTTT.

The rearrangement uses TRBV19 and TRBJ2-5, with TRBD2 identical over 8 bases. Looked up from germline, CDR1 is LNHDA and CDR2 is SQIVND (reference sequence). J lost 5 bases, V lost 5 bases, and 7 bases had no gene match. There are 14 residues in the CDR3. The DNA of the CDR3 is TGTGCCAGTAGTCCCGGGACTAGAACGGAGACCCAGTACTTC. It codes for CASSPGTRTETQYF.

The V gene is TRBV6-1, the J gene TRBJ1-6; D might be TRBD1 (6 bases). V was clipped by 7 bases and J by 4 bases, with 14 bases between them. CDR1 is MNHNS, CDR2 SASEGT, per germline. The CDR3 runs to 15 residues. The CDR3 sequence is CASTAGGTYNSPLHF. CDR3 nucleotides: TGTGCCAGCACCGCGGGTGGGACATATAATTCACCCCTCCACTTT.

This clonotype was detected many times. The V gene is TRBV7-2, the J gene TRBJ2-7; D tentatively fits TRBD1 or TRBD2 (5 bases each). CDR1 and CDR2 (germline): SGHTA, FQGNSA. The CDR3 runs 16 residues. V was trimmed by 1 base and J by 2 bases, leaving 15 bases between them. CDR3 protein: CASSLVIGDPAYEQYF. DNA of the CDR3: TGTGCCAGCAGCTTAGTAATAGGGGACCCTGCCTACGAGCAGTACTTC.

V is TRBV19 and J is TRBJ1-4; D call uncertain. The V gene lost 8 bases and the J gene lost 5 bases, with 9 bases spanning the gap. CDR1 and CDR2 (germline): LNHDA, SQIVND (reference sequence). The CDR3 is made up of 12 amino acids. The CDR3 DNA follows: TGTGCCAGTTCGGGTAGGAATGAAAAACTGTTTTTT. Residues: CASSGRNEKLFF.

CDR3 sequence: CASSRDSRYGYTF. CDR3 in DNA: TGTGCCAGCAGCAGGGACAGTCGGTATGGCTACACCTTC. The chain uses TRBV6-6 and TRBJ1-2; TRBD1 matches 7 bases. The CDR3 loop spans 13 amino acids. Germline assignment: CDR1 MNHNY and CDR2 SVGAGI (reference sequence). Unmatched junction bases numbered 6, after V lost 6 bases and J lost 5 bases.

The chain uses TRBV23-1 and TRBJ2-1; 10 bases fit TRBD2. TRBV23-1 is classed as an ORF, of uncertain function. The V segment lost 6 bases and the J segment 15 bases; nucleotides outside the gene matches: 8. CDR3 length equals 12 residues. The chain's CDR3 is CASSRELAGLFF. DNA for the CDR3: TGCGCCAGCAGCCGAGAACTAGCGGGGCTGTTCTTC.

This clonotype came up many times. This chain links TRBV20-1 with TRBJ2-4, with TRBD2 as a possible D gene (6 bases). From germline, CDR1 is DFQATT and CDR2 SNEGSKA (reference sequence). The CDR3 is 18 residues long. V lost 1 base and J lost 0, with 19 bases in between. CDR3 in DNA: TGCAGTGCTAGAGGTGCCCGGGGACTCGCTCTAGCCAAAAACATTCAGTACTTC. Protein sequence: CSARGARGLALAKNIQYF.

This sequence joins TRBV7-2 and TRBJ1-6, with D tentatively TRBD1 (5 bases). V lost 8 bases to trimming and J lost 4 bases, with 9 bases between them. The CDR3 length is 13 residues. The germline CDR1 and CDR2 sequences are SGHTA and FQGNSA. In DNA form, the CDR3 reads TGTGCCAGCGGTGAGGGGTATAATTCACCCCTCCACTTT. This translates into CASGEGYNSPLHF.

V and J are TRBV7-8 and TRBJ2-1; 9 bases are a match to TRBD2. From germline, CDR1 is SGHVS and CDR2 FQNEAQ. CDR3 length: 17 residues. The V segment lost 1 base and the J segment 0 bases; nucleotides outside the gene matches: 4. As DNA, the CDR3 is TGTGCCAGCAGCTTAGGGACTAGCGATTTCTCCTACAATGAGCAGTTCTTC. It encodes CASSLGTSDFSYNEQFF.

The CDR3 is CASSPSGRVTISDGTDTQYF. As DNA, the CDR3 is TGTGCCAGCAGCCCCTCCGGTCGGGTAACCATATCGGACGGCACAGATACGCAGTATTTT. The chain has TRBV27 and TRBJ2-3; unclear D gene. The CDR3 is 20 amino acids. V was shortened by 6 bases and J by 1 base, with 29 bases between the two germline ends. Germline V lookup: CDR1 MNHEY, CDR2 SMNVEV (reference sequence).

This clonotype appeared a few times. The CDR3 protein is CASSFRGGGATDTQYF. The CDR3 region has the DNA TGTGCCAGCAGCTTCAGGGGCGGGGGGGCCACAGATACGCAGTATTTT. The chain employs TRBV7-2 and TRBJ2-3; 9 nucleotides line up with TRBD2. V gave up 3 bases and J gave up 2 bases; unmatched junction bases: 6. Germline CDR1 SGHTA, CDR2 FQGNSA. The CDR3 contains 16 residues.

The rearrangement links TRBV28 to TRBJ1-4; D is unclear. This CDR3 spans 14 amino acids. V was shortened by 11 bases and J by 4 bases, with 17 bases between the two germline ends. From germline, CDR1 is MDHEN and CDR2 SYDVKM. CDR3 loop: CAGSDTYYNEKLFF. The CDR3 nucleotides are TGTGCCGGATCAGACACATATTATAATGAAAAACTGTTTTTT.

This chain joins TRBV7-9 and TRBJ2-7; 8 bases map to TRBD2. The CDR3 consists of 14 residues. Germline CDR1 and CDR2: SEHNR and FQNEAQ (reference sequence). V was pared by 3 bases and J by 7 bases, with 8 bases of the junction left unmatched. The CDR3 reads CASSLGGRPNEQYF. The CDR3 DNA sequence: TGTGCCAGCAGCTTGGGCGGGAGGCCAAATGAGCAGTACTTC.

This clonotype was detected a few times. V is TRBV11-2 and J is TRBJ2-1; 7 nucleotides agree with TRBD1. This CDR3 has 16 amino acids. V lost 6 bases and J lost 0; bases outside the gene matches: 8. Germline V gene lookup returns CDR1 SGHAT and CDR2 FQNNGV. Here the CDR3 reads CASRPTRDSSYNEQFF. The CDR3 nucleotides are TGTGCCAGCAGACCAACCCGGGACAGCTCCTACAATGAGCAGTTCTTC.

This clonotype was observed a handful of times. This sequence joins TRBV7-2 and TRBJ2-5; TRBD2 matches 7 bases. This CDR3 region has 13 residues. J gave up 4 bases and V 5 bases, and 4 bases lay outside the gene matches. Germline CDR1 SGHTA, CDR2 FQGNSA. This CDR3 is CASSRRGVETQYF. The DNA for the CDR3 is TGTGCCAGCAGCCGCCGGGGGGTAGAGACCCAGTACTTC.